Here is one T cell receptor (beta chain) with its context. TCRbeta libraries were built with three rounds of nested PCR, modified from ARM-PCR. MiXCR, run by TCRdb on the multiplex PCR reads, gives a single entry per CDR3 protein. The data contain some 100,000 distinct CDR3 sequences, approximately 71% of them singletons. CDR3 length: 15 amino acids. The germline gives CDR1 MNHEY, CDR2 SVGAGI. The germline V and J ends were trimmed by 2 bases and 1 base, with 9 bases remaining between them. This entry comes from a study of tumor and adjacent non-tumor tissue in lung cancer. For the study at large: Patients comprised some eleven adenocarcinoma, 2 squamous cell carcinoma and 1 small cell lung cancer.

The template was RNA from unsorted bulk tissue. The V and J genes are TRBV6-5 and TRBJ1-5; a weak D match, TRBD1 (6 bases). Material: lung tumor tissue. The clonotype was recovered from a woman aged 60 to 75 with non-small cell lung cancer. CDR3 nucleotide sequence: TGTGCCAGCAGTTACGGCAGGGGAAGCAATCAGCCCCAGCATTTT. Translated, it gives CASSYGRGSNQPQHF.